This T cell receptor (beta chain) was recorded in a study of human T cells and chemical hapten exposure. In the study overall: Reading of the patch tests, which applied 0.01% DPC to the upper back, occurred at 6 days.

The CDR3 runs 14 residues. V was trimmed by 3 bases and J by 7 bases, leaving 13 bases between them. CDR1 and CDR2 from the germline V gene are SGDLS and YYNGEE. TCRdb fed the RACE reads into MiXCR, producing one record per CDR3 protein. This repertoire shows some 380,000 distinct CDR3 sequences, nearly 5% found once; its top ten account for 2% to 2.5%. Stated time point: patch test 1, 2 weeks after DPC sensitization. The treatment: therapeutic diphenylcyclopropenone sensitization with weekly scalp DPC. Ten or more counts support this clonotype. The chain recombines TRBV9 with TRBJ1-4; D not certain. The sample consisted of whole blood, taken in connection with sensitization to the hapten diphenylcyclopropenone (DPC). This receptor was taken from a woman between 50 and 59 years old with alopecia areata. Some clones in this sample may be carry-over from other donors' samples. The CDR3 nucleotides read TGTGCCAGCAGCGAGGGAGGACTGTTTGAAAAACTGTTTTTT. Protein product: CASSEGGLFEKLFF.